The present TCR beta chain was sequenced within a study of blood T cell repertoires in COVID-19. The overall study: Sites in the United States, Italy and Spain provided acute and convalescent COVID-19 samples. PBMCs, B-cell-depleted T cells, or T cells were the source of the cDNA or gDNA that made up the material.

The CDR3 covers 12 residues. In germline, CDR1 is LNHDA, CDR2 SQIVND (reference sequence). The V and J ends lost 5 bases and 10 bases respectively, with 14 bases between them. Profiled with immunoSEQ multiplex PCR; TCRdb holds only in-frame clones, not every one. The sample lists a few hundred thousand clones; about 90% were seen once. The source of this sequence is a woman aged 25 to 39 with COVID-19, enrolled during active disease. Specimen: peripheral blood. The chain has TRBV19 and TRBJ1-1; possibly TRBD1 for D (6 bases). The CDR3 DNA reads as TGTGCCAGTAGTTGGTCACAGGGACGAGCTTTCTTT. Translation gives CASSWSQGRAFF.